Shown below are 9 T cell receptor beta chains from a single sample sequenced in a study of beta chain features in type 1 diabetes. Expressed TCRB transcripts were sequenced after all isolated RNA was converted to cDNA. Here immunoSEQ multiplex PCR was the method, and the copy in TCRdb shows in-frame clones only, minus some. The data contain about 290,000 clones, roughly 8% of them singletons. Sequenced sample: central memory CD4+ T cells from blood. The receptors derive from a young woman in good health.

The chain has TRBV11-2 and TRBJ1-1, with D tentatively TRBD1 (6 bases). Trimming left V 4 bases short and J 11 bases short, with 14 bases between. CDR3 length: 12 amino acids. Germline CDR1 and CDR2: SGHAT and FQNNGV. DNA for the CDR3: TGTGCCAGCAGCTCACAGGGTCTAGAGGCTTTCTTT. It translates to CASSSQGLEAFF.

The chain couples TRBV6-5 to TRBJ1-1; 11 bases agree with TRBD1. The CDR3 is 16 residues long. V dropped 2 bases and J dropped 5; count of bases not matched to a gene: 7. Per the germline V gene, CDR1 is MNHEY and CDR2 is SVGAGI. The CDR3 reads CASSYPRTGGITEAFF. CDR3 coding DNA: TGTGCCAGCAGTTACCCCCGGACAGGGGGCATTACTGAAGCTTTCTTT.

This clone has only a few counts. The V gene is TRBV25-1, the J gene TRBJ1-5; D ambiguous. The V and J ends lost 1 base and 6 bases respectively, with 13 bases between them. Per germline, CDR1 MGHDK and CDR2 SYGVNS. The CDR3 is made up of 15 amino acids. CDR3 nucleotide sequence: TGTGCCAGCAGTGAATCGTCGGCGGGGAGTCAGCCCCAGCATTTT. Residues: CASSESSAGSQPQHF.

This clone appeared many times. V usage is TRBV18 and J usage is TRBJ1-1, with D perhaps TRBD1 (6 bases). Trimming left V 4 bases short and J 0 bases short, with 12 bases between. CDR3 size: 15 residues. Germline V lookup: CDR1 KGHSH, CDR2 LQKENI. CDR3 loop: CASSRGADMNTEAFF. DNA for the CDR3: TGTGCCAGCTCACGGGGGGCTGACATGAACACTGAAGCTTTCTTT.

This clone has a handful of counts. The rearrangement links TRBV4-3 to TRBJ2-2, with D perhaps matching TRBD2 (5 bases). Trimming took off 2 bases at V and 4 bases at J, with 11 bases between the two ends. Looked up from germline, CDR1 is LGHNA and CDR2 is YSLEER. The length of the CDR3 is 15 residues. As DNA, the CDR3 is TGCGCCAGCAGCCAATTTGTCGGGGTCACCGGGGAGCTGTTTTTT. This translates into CASSQFVGVTGELFF.

The chain joins TRBV2 to TRBJ2-3; tentatively, D is TRBD1 or TRBD2 (5 bases each). V dropped 10 bases and J dropped 14 bases, with 25 bases sitting between them. CDR3 length: 13 amino acids. Germline CDR1 SNHLY, CDR2 FYNNEI. CDR3 residues: CATGITGPPASYF. CDR3 sequence (DNA): TGTGCCACAGGAATTACGGGACCCCCAGCTTCGTATTTT.

The rearrangement links TRBV7-8 to TRBJ2-7; D remains unclear. CDR3 length equals 12 residues. V lost 5 bases to trimming and J lost 3 bases, with 8 bases between them. Germline loops: CDR1 SGHVS, CDR2 FQNEAQ. The CDR3 DNA reads as TGTGCCAGCAGCCCAAGAGGCTACGAGCAGTACTTC. Translated, it gives CASSPRGYEQYF.

The chain recombines TRBV19 with TRBJ1-5, with 10 bases aligning to TRBD1. CDR3 length: 16 residues. The V gene end was trimmed by 4 bases and the J gene end by 7 bases; junction bases not matched to a gene: 10. Germline values: CDR1 LNHDA, CDR2 SQIVND (reference sequence). The CDR3 sequence is CASSTDRGRLGQPQHF. DNA for the CDR3: TGTGCCAGTAGTACTGACAGGGGGCGTTTAGGGCAGCCCCAGCATTTT. Full variable domain (missing parts from reference TRBV19 and TRBJ1-5): DGGITQSPKYLFRKEGQNVTLSCEQNLNHDAMYWYRQDPGQGLRLIYYSQIVNDFQKGDIAEGYSVSREKKESFPLTVTSAQKNPTAFYLCASSTDRGRLGQPQHFGDGTRLSIL.

In this sample, this clone turned up a few times. The rearrangement joins TRBV30 to TRBJ2-3; D remains ambiguous. The length of the CDR3 is 15 residues. The germline CDR1 and CDR2 sequences are GTSNPN and SVGIG (reference sequence). V was shortened by 4 bases and J by 1 base, with 15 bases between the two germline ends. The CDR3 region has the DNA TGTGCCTGGACTCCAGACATTTACGGCACAGATACGCAGTATTTT. Its translation is CAWTPDIYGTDTQYF. Drawing the rest from reference TRBV30 and TRBJ2-3, the complete variable domain is SQTIHQWPATLVQPVGSPLSLECTVEGTSNPNLYWYRQAAGRGLQLLFYSVGIGQISSEVPQNLSASRPQDRQFILSSKKLLLSDSGFYLCAWTPDIYGTDTQYFGPGTRLTVL.